This TCR beta chain is drawn from a study of blood T cell repertoires in COVID-19 (dated by TCRdb to about 2020). Describing the broader study: Samples covering the acute and convalescent phases of COVID-19 were provided by collaborators in the United States, Italy and Spain. The material from the prospective study consisted of cDNA or gDNA derived from T cells, B-cell-depleted T cells, or PBMCs. Deeply sampled blood TCRbeta repertoires from subjects exposed to, actively infected with, or recovered from COVID-19 were included in the dataset. The repertoires were released in a freely available public database meant as a resource for research on the immune response to SARS-CoV-2. The samples were drawn from the first 160 participants of the ongoing ImmuneRACE study and from more than 1,000 subjects provided by 6 global collaborators. Sample metadata almost always included a de-identified subject ID, COVID-19 status, age in years and sex. Where available, HLA class I and class II types were obtained from metadata supplied by the sample provider rather than from assay-based typing.

The collaborating institutions used their own protocols to collect whole blood in K2EDTA tubes. For TCRbeta analysis, collaborator samples were shipped as frozen whole blood, as isolated PBMCs, or as DNA extracted from either sample type. The germline V gene yields MNHEY for CDR1 and SVGAGI for CDR2. Ends trimmed: V by 5 bases, J by 0 bases; bases unmatched to a gene: 3. The CDR3 covers 15 residues, taking in both the cysteine and the phenylalanine. Only CDR3 DNA remains: 45 bases, in frame from the first base. The investigation overall reported the following: How much clinical and demographic metadata was included differed by source and by participant, and the metadata was provided uncurated.

Comment on this clone: Its binding antigen is unknown. Qualities for individual bases were not recorded, and no much larger clone is one base off.

The immunoSEQ Assay, a bias-controlled multiplex PCR, was used to amplify TCRbeta CDR3 regions from genomic DNA. Concerning the study's data processing: The number of nucleated cells in each sample was estimated by amplification of reference gene primers within the assay. Sequence reads were collapsed and filtered to measure the absolute abundance of every unique TCRbeta CDR3 rearrangement. For each sample, productive Simpson clonality was calculated by taking the square root of Simpson's diversity index across productive rearrangements. TCRdb re-hosts the immuneACCESS table, in-frame sequences only. Its copies lack some clones; in the studies checked, an unresolved V gene accounts for under half of them, and the cause for the rest is not known. From that table come the V and J calls and clone size; the DNA was used to work out D and trimming. The sample table contains tens of thousands of clones; only one count was recorded for roughly 90% of them. The ten top clones hold roughly 10% of the sample.

The chain couples TRBV6-5 to TRBJ1-4; TRBD1 aligns with 7 central bases. Sample: peripheral blood. The TCR sequence derives from a woman at least 80 years old with acute or convalescent COVID-19. The CDR3 loop reads CASSRDSSTNEKLFF. The sequenced DNA: TGTGCCAGCAGTAGGGACAGCTCAACTAATGAAAAACTGTTTTTT.